Listed below are T cell receptor beta chains from one sample, sequenced in a study of blood T cell repertoires in COVID-19. TCRdb's copy holds only in-frame clones and misses some; the assay was immunoSEQ multiplex PCR. The sample includes roughly 250,000 clones, 85% to 90% of them seen just once. Sequenced sample: peripheral blood. Receptors were obtained from a man aged 25-45 years with acute or convalescent COVID-19. Both conserved end residues are trimmed from each CDR3. Not every row has a clone size; where given, it reads once, few, many or a size class.

V	J	size	CDR3
TRBV5-6	TRBJ1-4	-	ASSVRGEEKLF
TRBV2	TRBJ2-3	-	AGKLARATDTQY
TRBV15	TRBJ2-3	-	ATSRDSKDTQY
TRBV4-1	TRBJ1-1	-	ASSPDRGYGDTEAF
TRBV9	TRBJ2-1	-	ASSHSGDRNYNEQF
TRBV4-1	TRBJ2-5	-	ASSLPGGQETQY
TRBV28	TRBJ2-3	-	ASRSSWYPDTQY
TRBV28	TRBJ1-2	-	ASSSTWTGNYGYT
TRBV2	TRBJ2-1	-	ASRTGDIREQF
TRBV7-8	TRBJ1-3	-	ASSLRTLPRRSTIY
TRBV2	TRBJ1-2	once	ASSEAYPQGDYGYT
TRBV4-1	TRBJ2-3	-	ASSQDEARDTQY
TRBV5-6	TRBJ1-1	once	ASSTGTINTEAF
TRBV23-1	TRBJ2-2	-	ASTPFPPQGGYTGELF
TRBV10-3	TRBJ2-7	once	AISDPGQGNSYEQY
TRBV9	TRBJ1-2	-	ASSATNLQGISGYT
TRBV19	TRBJ2-1	once	ASTLGTSGKSNEQF
TRBV20-1	TRBJ2-7	once	SASTARYYEQY
TRBV9	TRBJ2-1	-	ASSPGQGPHEQF
TRBV5-5	TRBJ1-4	-	ASSLFLPGQGPNEKLF
TRBV14	TRBJ2-7	-	ASSQTGLGAYEQY
TRBV19	TRBJ1-6	-	ASNLGFNNSPLH
TRBV6-4	TRBJ1-1	-	ASSEGTGLNTEAF
TRBV18	TRBJ1-1	-	ASSPSRDRATEAF
TRBV6-5	TRBJ1-1	-	ASSNRGKTEAF
TRBV5-1	TRBJ1-1	-	ASSLDRGFDTEAF
TRBV3-1/TRBV3-2	TRBJ2-7	-	ASRRGGLREQY
TRBV9	TRBJ2-2	-	ASSDGLAGGPLAGELF
TRBV6-5	TRBJ1-2	-	ASSYSISGGYT
TRBV10-3	TRBJ2-7	-	AISEWSSGRALYEQY
TRBV3-1/TRBV3-2	TRBJ2-5	-	ASSHALAGVIETQY
TRBV28	TRBJ1-1	-	ASSFSSGRHVVNTEAF
TRBV19	TRBJ1-2	-	ASSRSGVGGYT
TRBV5-6	TRBJ2-2	-	ASRTGEVGSGELF
TRBV18	TRBJ1-4	-	ASSLGQLNEKLF